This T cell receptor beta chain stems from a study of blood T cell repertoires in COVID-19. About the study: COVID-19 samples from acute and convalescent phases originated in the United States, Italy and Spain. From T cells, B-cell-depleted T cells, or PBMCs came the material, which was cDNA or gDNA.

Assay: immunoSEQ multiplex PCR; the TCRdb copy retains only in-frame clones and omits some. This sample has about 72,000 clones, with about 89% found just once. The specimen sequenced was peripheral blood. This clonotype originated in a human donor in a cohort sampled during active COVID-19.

In nucleotides, the CDR3 is TGTGCCAGCTCACCACCGCGTTTGAACACTGAAGCTTTCTTT. Protein sequence: CASSPPRLNTEAFF. The chain employs TRBV18 and TRBJ1-1; unclear D gene. Trimming stripped 0 bases from V and 0 bases from J, with 5 bases between. The CDR3 runs 14 residues. Germline V gives CDR1 KGHSH, CDR2 LQKENI.